The rows below give T cell receptor beta chains drawn from one sample of a study of blood T cell repertoires in COVID-19. TCRdb's copy holds only in-frame clones and misses some; the assay was immunoSEQ multiplex PCR. The sample consists of 300,000 to 500,000 clones, approximately 90% of them appearing once. Sequenced sample: PBMCs or T cells enriched from blood (not recorded which). These receptor sequences come from a woman aged 30 to 39 with acute COVID-19. CDR3s include the opening cysteine and the closing phenylalanine or tryptophan. The D gene is left open where the match is weak. The listing skips clone size in some rows; elsewhere it reads once, few, many or a size class.

D gene	clone size	V gene	J gene	CDR3 DNA	CDR3 protein
-	-	TRBV6-5	TRBJ2-1	TGTGCCAGCAGCTCGGGGATCTACAATGAGCAGTTCTTC	CASSSGIYNEQFF
TRBD2	once	TRBV19	TRBJ2-3	TGTGCCAGTAGTACCCCACTAGCGGGGGCTGTTAGTACAGATACGCAGTATTTT	CASSTPLAGAVSTDTQYF
-	many	TRBV3-1/TRBV3-2	TRBJ1-5	TGTGCCAGCAGCCAAGGCTACAGTGGTGATGATCAGCCCCAGCATTTT	CASSQGYSGDDQPQHF
TRBD1	-	TRBV30	TRBJ1-2	TGTGCCTGGAGTCCCGGGACAGCATATGGCTACACCTTC	CAWSPGTAYGYTF
TRBD2	-	TRBV20-1	TRBJ2-7	TGCAGTGCTAGTTACCGGGGGGGCTTTGGCGAGCAGTACTTC	CSASYRGGFGEQYF
-	-	TRBV7-3	TRBJ2-1	TGTGCCAGCAGCTTAACGGCCTGGAGTGGTGAGCAGTTCTTC	CASSLTAWSGEQFF
-	once	TRBV27	TRBJ1-2	TGTGCCAGCAGACTCAGGTCTTGGGACTATGGCTACACCTTC	CASRLRSWDYGYTF
-	-	TRBV28	TRBJ1-1	TGTGCCAGCAGTTTACAGACATACCTGCTCTTCTTT	CASSLQTYLLFF
TRBD1	-	TRBV19	TRBJ1-4	TGTGCCAGTAGCGTTTCCGGGACAGGCTTTGAAAAACTGTTTTTT	CASSVSGTGFEKLFF
-	many	TRBV6-4	TRBJ2-2	TGTGCCAGCAGTGAGGGGAGCACCGGGGAGCTGTTTTTT	CASSEGSTGELFF
-	-	TRBV10-3	TRBJ2-3	TGTGCCTCGACCGACTTCCCAGATACGCAGTATTTT	CASTDFPDTQYF
TRBD1	-	TRBV9	TRBJ1-2	TGTGCCAGCAGCATCGGGACAGCCTCTAACTATGGCTACACCTTC	CASSIGTASNYGYTF
-	-	TRBV29-1	TRBJ2-7	TGCAGCGTTAGGGGACACGGGTCCTACGAGCAGTACTTC	CSVRGHGSYEQYF
-	-	TRBV27	TRBJ2-3	TGTGCCAGCAGTCCAGATTCTAGAGTAGATACGCAGTATTTT	CASSPDSRVDTQYF
TRBD2	-	TRBV7-9	TRBJ2-2	TGTGCCACCAACCAGCGGGGGGATACCGGGGAGCTGTTTTTT	CATNQRGDTGELFF
TRBD2	many	TRBV6-4	TRBJ2-3	TGTGCCAGCAGCGCGGGGGGGCCCACAGATACGCAGTATTTT	CASSAGGPTDTQYF
TRBD2	-	TRBV7-9	TRBJ2-7	TGTGCCAGCAGCTTAAGGGCTAGCGGGGCGGTAACCTACGAGCAGTACTTC	CASSLRASGAVTYEQYF
TRBD2	-	TRBV20-1	TRBJ2-3	TGCAGTGCTAGTAGGATTGGCGGGGGGCACACAGATACGCAGTATTTT	CSASRIGGGHTDTQYF
-	-	TRBV6-5	TRBJ2-7	TGTGCCAGCAGCACACTACATAGCTCCTACGAGCAGTACTTC	CASSTLHSSYEQYF
-	-	TRBV27	TRBJ1-2	TGTGCCAGCAGTTTAAACTGGGAGGCCGGGCTTAACTATGGCTACACCTTC	CASSLNWEAGLNYGYTF
-	-	TRBV7-3	TRBJ2-2	TGTGCCAGCAGCTTAACACAGCACACCGGGGAGCTGTTTTTT	CASSLTQHTGELFF
TRBD2	-	TRBV27	TRBJ2-3	TGTGCCAGCAGTTTAAGGTGGGCGGGGGGGCCCTTGCCCCCAGATACGCAGTATTTT	CASSLRWAGGPLPPDTQYF
-	-	TRBV2	TRBJ1-5	TGTGCCAGCAGTGTTGCAGGTAGTCAGCCCCAGCATTTT	CASSVAGSQPQHF
-	-	TRBV7-2	TRBJ1-1	TGTGCCAGCAGCCCCCGGGTCGCGAACACTGAAGCTTTCTTT	CASSPRVANTEAFF
TRBD1	-	TRBV3-1/TRBV3-2	TRBJ1-2	TGTGCCAGCAGCCAGGGACAGGGGAATGGCTACACCTTC	CASSQGQGNGYTF
-	-	TRBV30	TRBJ1-5	TGTGCCTGGAGTGTACAGGGACAGCCCCAGCATTTT	CAWSVQGQPQHF
-	-	TRBV9	TRBJ2-5	TGTGCCAGCAGCGTAGAAGGAAGCGCGGGGACCCAGTACTTC	CASSVEGSAGTQYF
TRBD1	-	TRBV3-1/TRBV3-2	TRBJ1-2	TGTGCCAGCAGCCAACAAGGACAGGGTCATGGCTACACCTTC	CASSQQGQGHGYTF
-	-	TRBV7-9	TRBJ1-1	TGTGCCAGCAGCTCCCTTATTGGGTCAGGGGTTCGAGAAGCTTTCTTT	CASSSLIGSGVREAFF
-	-	TRBV5-1	TRBJ2-2	TGCGCCAGCAGCGAGGTACCGGAGGGGAACACCGGGGAGCTGTTTTTT	CASSEVPEGNTGELFF
TRBD1	-	TRBV7-3	TRBJ2-3	TGTGCCAGCAGCTCCGGACAGGTTAGCACAGATACGCAGTATTTT	CASSSGQVSTDTQYF
-	-	TRBV7-2	TRBJ1-5	TGTGCCAGCAGCGAGGGCCCTCTCAAAGGGCCCCAGCATTTT	CASSEGPLKGPQHF
-	-	TRBV7-7	TRBJ2-5	TGTGCCAGCAGCCGTATCTTTCGCAGGGGCGAGACCCAGTACTTC	CASSRIFRRGETQYF
TRBD1	-	TRBV19	TRBJ1-2	TGTGCCAGTTACAGGGGTTCAGGCTACACCTTC	CASYRGSGYTF
-	-	TRBV18	TRBJ1-5	TGTGCCAGCTCACTGGCAAGCAATCAGCCCCAGCATTTT	CASSLASNQPQHF
-	-	TRBV23-1	TRBJ1-5	TGCGCCAGCAGTCAATCGTGCCAGAATCAGCCCCAGCATTTT	CASSQSCQNQPQHF
TRBD2	-	TRBV5-6	TRBJ2-5	TGTGCCAGCAGCTTGGTAGCGGGGGGCCAAGAGACCCAGTACTTC	CASSLVAGGQETQYF
-	-	TRBV10-3	TRBJ2-1	TGTGCCATCAGTGAGTCGATACGGGCAGGGGTCCGTTCAAGCTCCTACAATGAGCAGTTCTTC	CAISESIRAGVRSSSYNEQFF
-	-	TRBV9	TRBJ2-7	TGTGCCAGCAGCGTAGGGCGGAGCTCCTACGAGCAGTACTTC	CASSVGRSSYEQYF
TRBD1	-	TRBV5-1	TRBJ1-1	TGCGCCAGCAGCTCGGGACAGGGGAACACTGAAGCTTTCTTT	CASSSGQGNTEAFF
-	-	TRBV7-8	TRBJ2-5	TGTGCCAGCAGGGGAGCCCCCCTCGGAGCAGAGATCCAAGAGACCCAGTACTTC	CASRGAPLGAEIQETQYF
TRBD2	-	TRBV2	TRBJ2-5	TGTGCCAGCAGTGAAAGACTAGCGGGGGGGATAGAGACCCAGTACTTC	CASSERLAGGIETQYF
-	-	TRBV5-4	TRBJ1-2	TGTGCCAGCAGCCAGGAGGGAGGGGGCTATGGCTACACCTTC	CASSQEGGGYGYTF
TRBD2	-	TRBV11-3	TRBJ2-7	TGTGCCAGCAGCGCGGGAGGGACCTCCTACGAGCAGTACTTC	CASSAGGTSYEQYF
TRBD1	few	TRBV25-1	TRBJ2-1	TGTGCCAGCACCTCAGGGGTCTCCGGGACAGGGTCCCATGAGCAGTTCTTC	CASTSGVSGTGSHEQFF
TRBD1	few	TRBV9	TRBJ1-3	TGTGCCAGCAGCGTAGCCGACAGGGCTGGAAACACCATATATTTT	CASSVADRAGNTIYF
-	-	TRBV4-1	TRBJ1-4	TGCGCCAGCAGCCAAGGCCGGGTCGAAAAACTGTTTTTT	CASSQGRVEKLFF
-	-	TRBV2	TRBJ1-1	TGTGCCAGCAGTGTACGGGGAATGAACACTGAAGCTTTCTTT	CASSVRGMNTEAFF
-	-	TRBV14	TRBJ2-1	TGTGCCAGCAGCCAAGATAGAACAGGGAGGGGGTATGAGCAGTTCTTC	CASSQDRTGRGYEQFF
-	-	TRBV6-5	TRBJ1-1	TGTGCCAGCAGTTATCAGGGGATGAACACTGAAGCTTTCTTT	CASSYQGMNTEAFF
TRBD1	-	TRBV5-1	TRBJ2-2	TGCGCCAGCAGCGTAGCCGGGACAGGGGACACCGGGGAGCTGTTTTTT	CASSVAGTGDTGELFF
-	-	TRBV12-5	TRBJ1-3	TGTGCTAGTGGTTTGGTAATAAACAGGAACTCTGGAAACACCATATATTTT	CASGLVINRNSGNTIYF
TRBD2	once	TRBV7-6	TRBJ2-3	TGTGCCAGCAGCTCTATGGGCGGGGGGCCCTCCGATACGCAGTATTTT	CASSSMGGGPSDTQYF